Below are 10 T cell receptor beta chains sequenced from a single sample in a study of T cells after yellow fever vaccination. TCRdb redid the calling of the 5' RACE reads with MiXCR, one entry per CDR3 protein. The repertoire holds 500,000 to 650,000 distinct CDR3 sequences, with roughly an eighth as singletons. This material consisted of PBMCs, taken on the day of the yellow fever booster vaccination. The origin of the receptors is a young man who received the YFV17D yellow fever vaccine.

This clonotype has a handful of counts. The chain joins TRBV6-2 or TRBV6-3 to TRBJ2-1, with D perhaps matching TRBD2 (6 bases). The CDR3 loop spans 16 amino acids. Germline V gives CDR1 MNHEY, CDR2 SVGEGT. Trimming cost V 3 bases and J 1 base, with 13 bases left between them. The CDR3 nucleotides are TGTGCCAGCAGTTATTACGGGGGAGCTTCCTACAATGAGCAGTTCTTC. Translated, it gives CASSYYGGASYNEQFF.

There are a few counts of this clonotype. The CDR3 DNA reads TGTGCCAGCAGTGGGGGACAGCTTGAAGCTTTCTTT. Protein product: CASSGGQLEAFF. V usage is TRBV28 and J usage is TRBJ1-1; 7 nucleotides line up with TRBD1. V was clipped by 5 bases and J by 7 bases; unmatched bases: 4. The germline gives CDR1 MDHEN, CDR2 SYDVKM. This CDR3 region has 12 residues. The variable domain in full, with the rest retrieved from reference TRBV28 and TRBJ1-1, is DVKVTQSSRYLVKRTGEKVFLECVQDMDHENMFWYRQDPGLGLRLIYFSYDVKMKEKGDIPEGYSVSREKKERFSLILESASTNQTSMYLCASSGGQLEAFFGQGTRLTVV.

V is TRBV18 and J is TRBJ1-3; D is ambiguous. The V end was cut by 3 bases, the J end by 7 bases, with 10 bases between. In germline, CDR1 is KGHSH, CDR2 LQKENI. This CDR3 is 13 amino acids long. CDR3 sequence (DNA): TGTGCCAGCTCACCCAACGTTGGCAACACCATATATTTT. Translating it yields CASSPNVGNTIYF.

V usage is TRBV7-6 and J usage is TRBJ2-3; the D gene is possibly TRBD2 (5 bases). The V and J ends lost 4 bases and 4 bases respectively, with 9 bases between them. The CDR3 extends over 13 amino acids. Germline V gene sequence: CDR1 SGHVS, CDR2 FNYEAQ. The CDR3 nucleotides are TGTGCCAGCAGCTGGGCGGGCGCAGATACGCAGTATTTT. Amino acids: CASSWAGADTQYF.

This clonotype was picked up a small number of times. The CDR3 loop reads CSALPGTISTDTQYF. CDR3 DNA: TGCAGTGCTCTACCCGGGACAATAAGCACAGATACGCAGTATTTT. The chain recombines TRBV20-1 with TRBJ2-3; tentative D call: TRBD1 (6 bases). Trimming cost V 5 bases and J 0 bases, with 15 bases left between them. Per germline, CDR1 DFQATT and CDR2 SNEGSKA (reference sequence). The CDR3 extends over 15 amino acids.

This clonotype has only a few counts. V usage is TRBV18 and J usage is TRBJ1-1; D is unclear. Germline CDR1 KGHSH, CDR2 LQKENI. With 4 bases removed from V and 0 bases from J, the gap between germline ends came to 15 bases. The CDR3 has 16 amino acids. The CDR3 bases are TGTGCCAGCTCACACTCCTGGGGTTTAATGAACACTGAAGCTTTCTTT. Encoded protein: CASSHSWGLMNTEAFF.

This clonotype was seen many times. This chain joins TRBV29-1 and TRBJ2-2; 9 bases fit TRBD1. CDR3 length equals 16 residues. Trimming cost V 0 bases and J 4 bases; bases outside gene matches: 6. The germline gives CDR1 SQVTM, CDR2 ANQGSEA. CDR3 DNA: TGCAGCGTTGAAGATCCGGGACAGGGAGGCACCGGGGAGCTGTTTTTT. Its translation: CSVEDPGQGGTGELFF.

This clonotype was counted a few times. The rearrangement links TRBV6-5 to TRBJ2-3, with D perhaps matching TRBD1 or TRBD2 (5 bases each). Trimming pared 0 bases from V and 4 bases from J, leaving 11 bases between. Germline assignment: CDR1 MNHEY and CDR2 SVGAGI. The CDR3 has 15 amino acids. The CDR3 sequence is CASSYSGTRPDTQYF. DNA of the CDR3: TGTGCCAGCAGTTACTCGGGGACGAGACCAGATACGCAGTATTTT.

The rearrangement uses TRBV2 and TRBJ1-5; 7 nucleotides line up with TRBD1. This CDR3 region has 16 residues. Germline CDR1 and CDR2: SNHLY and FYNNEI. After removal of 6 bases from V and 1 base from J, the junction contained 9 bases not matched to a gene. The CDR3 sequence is CASSRQGGRSNQPQHF. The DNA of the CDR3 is TGTGCCAGCAGCCGACAGGGAGGACGAAGCAATCAGCCCCAGCATTTT.

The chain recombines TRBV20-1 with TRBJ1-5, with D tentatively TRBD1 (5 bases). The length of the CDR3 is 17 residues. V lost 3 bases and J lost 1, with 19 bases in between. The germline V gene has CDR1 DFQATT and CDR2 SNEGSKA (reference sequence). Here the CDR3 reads CSASRQGRVASNQPQHF. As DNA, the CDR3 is TGCAGTGCTAGTAGGCAGGGCCGGGTGGCGAGCAATCAGCCCCAGCATTTT.